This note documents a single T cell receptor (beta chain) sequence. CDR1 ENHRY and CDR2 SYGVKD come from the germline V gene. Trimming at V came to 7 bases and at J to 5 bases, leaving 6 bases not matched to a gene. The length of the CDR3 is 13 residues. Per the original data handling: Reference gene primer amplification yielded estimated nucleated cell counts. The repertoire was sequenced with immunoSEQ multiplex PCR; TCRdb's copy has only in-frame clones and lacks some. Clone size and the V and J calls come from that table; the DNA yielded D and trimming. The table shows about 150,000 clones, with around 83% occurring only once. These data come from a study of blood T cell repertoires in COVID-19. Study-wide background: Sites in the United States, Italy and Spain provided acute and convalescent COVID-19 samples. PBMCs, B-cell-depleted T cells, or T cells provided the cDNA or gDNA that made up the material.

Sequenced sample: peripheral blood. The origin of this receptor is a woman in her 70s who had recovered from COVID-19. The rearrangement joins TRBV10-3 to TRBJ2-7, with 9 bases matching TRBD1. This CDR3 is CAITEGQGDEQYF. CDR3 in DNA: TGTGCCATCACCGAGGGACAGGGAGACGAGCAGTACTTC.